This TCR beta chain was sequenced for a study of CD8 T cells in Susac syndrome. After extraction with the RNeasy kit, 0.5 to 1 ug of the RNA was reverse transcribed using random hexamers. Each CDR3 protein gets one entry after TCRdb re-called the immunoSEQ multiplex PCR reads with MiXCR. The table shows 150,000 to 250,000 distinct CDR3 sequences, with nearly 95% occurring only once. The length of the CDR3 is 13 residues. Germline V gene lookup returns CDR1 SNHLY and CDR2 FYNNEI. With 6 bases removed from V and 3 bases from J, the gap between germline ends came to 11 bases. Sequencing input: CD4+ T cells from PBMCs. V gene TRBV2 combines with J gene TRBJ2-5, with a possible D match to TRBD1 (6 bases). This receptor was taken from a human donor with multiple sclerosis. The CDR3 reads CASSRGREETQYF. Written as DNA, the CDR3 is TGTGCCAGCAGCAGGGGACGGGAAGAGACCCAGTACTTC.